This section outlines one T cell receptor beta chain sequence together with its context. The specificity of this receptor is unknown. Library prep was done by 5' RACE. The input for every TCR library was 3,500 to 4,500 ng of total RNA. cDNA was synthesized with SMARTScribe reverse transcriptase in eight separate reactions per sample. During cDNA synthesis, template switching introduced unique molecular identifiers that contained a 6-nucleotide sample barcode. Two nested PCRs of roughly 16 and 10 cycles amplified the TCRalpha and TCRbeta cDNA, and bead purification followed each PCR. Before amplification, the cDNA was treated with uracil DNA-glycosylase and purified using the QIAquick PCR purification kit. The second PCR added Illumina TruSeq-compatible adapters along with sample-specific barcodes. TapeStation and Qubit were used to check library quality and concentration, and 5 ng of each library was pooled. Pooled libraries were sequenced on an Illumina HiSeq2500 single-index Rapid Run with 2 x 100 bp reads and custom sequencing primers. In the original analysis: MiGEC version 1.2.6 was used for UMI-based consensus assembly, which corrected PCR and sequencing errors. MiXCR version 2.1.1 was used to carry out V(D)J alignment, clonotype assembly and CDR3 extraction. To normalise gene usage, clonotype sharing and MAIT/NKT TCR abundance, the analysis used the top 1000, 10 000 and 20 000 clonotypes per sample. Diversity was computed as the inverse Simpson index with the vegan R package after downsampling to 27 000 UMIs. Statistical testing used paired Mann-Whitney U tests on the discordant twin pairs and applied Benjamini-Hochberg correction for multiple testing. TCRdb reprocessed the reads, so every CDR3 protein sequence counts as one entry and DNA is not shown. These V and J calls are TCRdb output, not the study's own analysis. The sample has just under 45,000 distinct CDR3 sequences on record. In total, the top ten clones hold about 5% of the sample.

From each donor, a roughly 2.4 ml peripheral blood sample was collected into PAXgene tubes and kept at -80 degrees C. Total RNA was isolated from whole blood with the PAXgene blood miRNA kit on an automated QIAcube, without T cell sorting. Peripheral blood from monozygotic twin pairs concordant or discordant for inflammatory bowel disease was subjected to deep TCRalpha and TCRbeta repertoire profiling with unique molecular barcoding. Smoking habits were recorded for all twin pairs, with individuals classified as current, former or never smokers. Its CDR3 holds 15 amino acids, cysteine through phenylalanine. No nucleotide data were recorded. The CDR1 and CDR2 encoded by the germline V gene are SGHRS and YFSETQ. The entry originates in a study of monozygotic twins with inflammatory bowel disease (dated by TCRdb to between 2018 and 2020). Background for the entire study: A total of some 30 monozygotic twin pairs were included in the full study, comprising nine German pairs (four IBD-concordant, five IBD-discordant) and 19 IBD-discordant Danish pairs. Each individual had, on average, about 151 000 unique TCRalpha sequences and 181 000 unique TCRbeta sequences available for analysis. The search for disease-associated traits relied mainly on comparing IBD patients with their genetically identical healthy co-twins within discordant pairs.

What the study reported, not specific to this receptor: Differing immunosuppressive treatments among patients may have added background noise and inter-individual variability to the repertoires. No difference in repertoire similarity was observed between concordant and discordant twins, possibly owing to limited statistical power. The analysis was unable to tell apart different T cell subtypes. No single strong signal or clonotype linked to IBD turned up in the results, so the idea that one exists was not supported. A decrease in TCRbeta repertoire diversity, as measured by inverse Simpson index, was observed in IBD patients compared with their healthy co-twins. Fewer clonotypes were shared with other individuals by IBD patients than by healthy twins, most markedly in patients showing signs of disease activity.

This TCR came from a human donor with ulcerative colitis or Crohn's disease, or a healthy co-twin of an affected twin (not recorded which). Sequenced input: blood. The chain is made from TRBV5-1 and TRBJ1-3; TCRdb's assignment of TRBD1 cannot be checked, as there is no DNA. The CDR3 reads as follows: CASSLAPQAGNTIYF.